The next 20 T cell receptor beta chains were all read from a single sample in a study. TCRdb re-called the 5' RACE reads through MiXCR, storing one row per CDR3 protein. This table holds about 57,000 distinct CDR3 sequences, approximately 26% found once. Treg sorting used a CD4+CD25+CD127-/low gate. The source material was tumor-infiltrating Tregs sorted from the breast tumor. All receptors come from a female donor with breast cancer.

As to this clonotype: Since the CDR3 does not end with the conserved phenylalanine or tryptophan, this likely comes from a read error. No DNA is shown, since the ends of the CDR3 on it are uncertain; the CDR3 is the one TCRdb lists. The rearrangement uses TRBV5-1 and TRBJ1-1. The CDR3 is 13 amino acids long, termini counted. The germline V gene has CDR1 SGHRS and CDR2 YFSETQ. CDR3 region: CASSLADRLEAFS.

This clonotype has a count of ten or more. This sequence joins TRBV14 and TRBJ2-7, with D perhaps matching TRBD2 (5 bases). This CDR3 is built from 13 residues. From germline, CDR1 is SGHDN and CDR2 FVKESK. Trimming shortened V by 4 bases and J by 2 bases, and 9 bases separated the two germline ends. The CDR3 DNA is TGTGCCAGCAGCCCGGAGGTTACCTACGAGCAGTACTTC. Encoded protein: CASSPEVTYEQYF.

This clonotype was observed a single time. A much larger clonotype is one base distant, so this may be a read error. The V and J genes are TRBV5-1 and TRBJ2-1, with 10 bases aligning to TRBD1. There are 15 residues in the CDR3. Germline loops: CDR1 SGHRS, CDR2 YFSETQ. CDR3 residues: CASSLTGTGVDEQSF. The CDR3 nucleotides read TGCGCCAGCAGCTTAACCGGGACAGGGGTGGATGAGCAGTCCTTC.

This clonotype occurred a few times. This chain joins TRBV15 and TRBJ1-1; D remains unclear. From germline, CDR1 is LNHNV and CDR2 YYDKDF (reference sequence). The CDR3 sequence is 13 residues long. V was shortened by 4 bases and J by 0 bases, with 6 bases between the two germline ends. The CDR3 here is CATSKALNTEAFF. CDR3 DNA: TGTGCCACCAGCAAGGCGTTGAACACTGAAGCTTTCTTT.

With regard to this clonotype: This sequence may be a read error, since a much larger clone differs from it by one base. The J gene is TRBJ2-1, the V gene TRBV15, with 7 bases aligning to TRBD1. Germline V gene lookup returns CDR1 LNHNV and CDR2 YYDKDF (reference sequence). This CDR3 comprises 14 residues. The CDR3, as DNA: TGTGACACCAGCAGAGACAGGGTCGGGGATGAGCAGTTCTTC. It codes for CDTSRDRVGDEQFF.

The rearrangement uses TRBV4-3 and TRBJ2-1, with no clear D. With 1 base removed from V and 0 bases from J, the gap between germline ends came to 7 bases. The CDR3 has 15 residues. The V gene's germline CDR1 is LGHNA and CDR2 YSLEER. CDR3 in amino acids: CASSQVFSSYNEQFF. The CDR3 bases are TGCGCCAGCAGCCAAGTATTTAGCTCCTACAATGAGCAGTTCTTC.

A note on this clonotype: A read error is likely, as this CDR3 ends without the conserved phenylalanine or tryptophan. V is TRBV5-1 and J is TRBJ2-5, with D possibly matching TRBD2 (7 bases). This CDR3 is built from 15 residues. V was pared by 0 bases and J by 5 bases, with 14 bases between. The germline gives CDR1 SGHRS, CDR2 YFSETQ. CDR3 sequence (DNA): TGCGCCAGCAGCTTGGAAGGCGGGGGCCGGGAGACCCAGTACTTA. It specifies CASSLEGGGRETQYL.

The V and J genes are TRBV9 and TRBJ2-5; possible D gene TRBD1, 6 bases. Trimming removed 4 bases at V and 0 bases at J, with 16 bases between. This CDR3 region has 16 residues. Germline CDR1 SGDLS, CDR2 YYNGEE. DNA of the CDR3: TGTGCCAGCAGCCCCCTAACAGGGCGCTACCAAGAGACCCAGTACTTC. Encoded protein: CASSPLTGRYQETQYF.

At least ten counts were recorded for this clonotype. The chain recombines TRBV6-1 with TRBJ1-5; D gene ambiguous. Trimming cost V 2 bases and J 6 bases, with 11 bases left between them. The CDR3 loop spans 14 amino acids. Germline-derived CDR1 and CDR2 are MNHNS and SASEGT. This CDR3 is CASSESGSSQPQHF. The CDR3 region has the DNA TGTGCCAGCAGTGAATCTGGATCCAGTCAGCCCCAGCATTTT.

This clonotype has a handful of counts. The rearrangement joins TRBV20-1 to TRBJ2-5, with 10 bases fitting TRBD2. The CDR3 sequence is 17 residues long. Germline trimming cut 3 bases from V and 0 bases from J; bases unmatched to any gene: 10. The V gene's germline CDR1 is DFQATT and CDR2 SNEGSKA (reference sequence). The CDR3 protein is CSASWGLGLADQETQYF. The CDR3 region has the DNA TGCAGTGCTAGTTGGGGCCTAGGACTAGCGGACCAAGAGACCCAGTACTTC.

On this clonotype: This may be a read error: a much more frequent sequence differs by one nucleotide. J is TRBJ2-1 and V is TRBV5-1; D may correspond to TRBD1 or TRBD2 (5 bases each). The CDR3 contains 15 residues. From germline, CDR1 is SGHRS and CDR2 YFSETQ. Here the CDR3 reads CASSLHSARESEQSF. The CDR3 DNA reads TGCGCCAGCAGCTTACACAGCGCCAGGGAGTCTGAGCAGTCCTTC. The full variable domain, its missing parts supplied by reference TRBV5-1 and TRBJ2-1, is KAGVTQTPRYLIKTRGQQVTLSCSPISGHRSVSWYQQTPGQGLQFLFEYFSETQRNKGNFPGRFSGRQFSNSRSEMNVSTLELGDSALYLCASSLHSARESEQSFGPGTRLTVL.

In this sample, this clonotype turned up many times. V gene TRBV9 combines with J gene TRBJ2-1, with D tentatively TRBD2 (7 bases). The ends were cut back, 2 bases at V and 9 bases at J, with 21 bases in the middle. This CDR3 contains 16 residues. Germline values: CDR1 SGDLS, CDR2 YYNGEE. The CDR3 spells CASSVGRGGQNGEQFF. CDR3 coding DNA: TGTGCCAGCAGCGTTGGTAGGGGGGGGCAGAATGGTGAGCAGTTCTTC.

Here the CDR3 reads CSAGDLGTGGNSPLHF. The CDR3 nucleotides read TGCAGTGCTGGGGACCTAGGGACAGGGGGTAATTCACCCCTCCACTTT. The chain has TRBV20-1 and TRBJ1-6; 11 bases are shared with TRBD1. Losses at the gene ends were 5 bases for V and 6 bases for J; bases not matched to a gene: 9. The CDR3 has 16 residues. The germline gives CDR1 DFQATT, CDR2 SNEGSKA (reference sequence).

The V call is TRBV7-6, the J call TRBJ2-7, with 10 nucleotides matching TRBD2. Germline CDR1 SGHVS, CDR2 FNYEAQ. This CDR3 spans 15 amino acids. V dropped 4 bases and J dropped 5; count of bases not matched to a gene: 8. DNA for the CDR3: TGTGCCAGCAGCTCAGGACTAGCGGAAGGGAACGAGCAGTACTTC. This gives the protein CASSSGLAEGNEQYF.

This clonotype was picked up many times. The chain uses TRBV4-1 and TRBJ2-7, with a weak D call TRBD1 (5 bases). V lost 1 base and J lost 0, with 16 bases in between. The CDR3 length is 17 residues. In germline, CDR1 is MGHRA, CDR2 YSYEKL. The CDR3 protein is CASSQVLGDSSSYEQYF. The CDR3, as DNA: TGCGCCAGCAGCCAAGTATTAGGCGACAGTAGCTCCTACGAGCAGTACTTC.

To note about this clonotype: Germline and junction disagree at one end, which may indicate a read error. V usage is TRBV6-2 or TRBV6-3 and J usage is TRBJ2-3, with 8 bases lining up with TRBD2. Germline V gives CDR1 MNHEY, CDR2 SVGEGT. CDR3 size: 17 residues. The CDR3 DNA is TGTGCCGGCAGCCGACGTGGACTAGCTCGTAACACAGATACGCAGTATTTT. The encoded protein is CAGSRRGLARNTDTQYF.

This clonotype was observed at least ten times. CDR3 region: CASSFLLRGEQFF. The CDR3 bases are TGTGCCAGCAGCTTTTTACTTCGCGGTGAGCAGTTCTTC. The genes are TRBV5-5 and TRBJ2-1, with unresolved D. The V and J ends lost 2 bases and 9 bases respectively, with 12 bases between them. The V gene's germline CDR1 is SGHKS and CDR2 YYEKEE (reference sequence). This CDR3 has 13 amino acids.

This clonotype was observed many times. This rearrangement joins TRBV7-8 to TRBJ2-6; D gene unclear. V was trimmed by 5 bases and J by 0 bases, leaving 8 bases between them. Germline CDR1 and CDR2: SGHVS and FQNEAQ. The CDR3 is made up of 15 amino acids. CDR3 in amino acids: CASSQDLSGANVLTF. CDR3 coding DNA: TGTGCCAGCAGCCAGGATCTCTCTGGGGCCAACGTCCTGACTTTC.

This clonotype showed up many times. This chain joins TRBV20-1 and TRBJ1-4; D remains ambiguous. The CDR3 consists of 14 residues. The germline CDR1 and CDR2 sequences are DFQATT and SNEGSKA (reference sequence). Trimming pared 5 bases from V and 8 bases from J, leaving 18 bases between. This CDR3 is CSALKADTGEKLFF. The CDR3, as DNA: TGCAGTGCTTTAAAAGCCGATACGGGGGAAAAACTGTTTTTT.

For this clonotype: Mismatch with germline at one junction end may stem from a read error. This chain connects TRBV3-1 to TRBJ1-1; D perhaps matches TRBD1 (5 bases). Germline CDR1 reads LGHDT; CDR2 reads YNNKEL (reference sequence). The CDR3 has 13 amino acids. The CDR3 DNA sequence: TGTGCCAGCACCCTCTGGGGGGAGACTGAAGCTCTCTTT. This codes for CASTLWGETEALF.